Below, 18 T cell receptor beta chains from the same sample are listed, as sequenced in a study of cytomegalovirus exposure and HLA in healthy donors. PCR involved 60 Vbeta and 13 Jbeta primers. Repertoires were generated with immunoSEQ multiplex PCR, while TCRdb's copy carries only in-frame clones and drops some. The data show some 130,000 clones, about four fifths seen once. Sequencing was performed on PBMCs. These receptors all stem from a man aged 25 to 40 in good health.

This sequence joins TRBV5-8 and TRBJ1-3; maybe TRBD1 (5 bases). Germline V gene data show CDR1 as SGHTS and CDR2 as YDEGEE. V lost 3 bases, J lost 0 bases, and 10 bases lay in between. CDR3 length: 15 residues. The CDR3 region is CASSSPTVSGNTIYF. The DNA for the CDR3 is TGTGCCAGCAGCTCACCGACAGTCTCTGGAAACACCATATATTTT.

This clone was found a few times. Written as DNA, the CDR3 is TGTGCCTGGAGTGTAGGACTAGCGGGAGCAGATACGCAGTATTTT. Encoded protein: CAWSVGLAGADTQYF. The chain uses TRBV30 and TRBJ2-3; TRBD2 matches at 13 bases. CDR1 and CDR2 from the germline V gene are GTSNPN and SVGIG (reference sequence). The CDR3 is 15 residues long. V was pared by 0 bases and J by 4 bases, with 1 base of the junction left unmatched.

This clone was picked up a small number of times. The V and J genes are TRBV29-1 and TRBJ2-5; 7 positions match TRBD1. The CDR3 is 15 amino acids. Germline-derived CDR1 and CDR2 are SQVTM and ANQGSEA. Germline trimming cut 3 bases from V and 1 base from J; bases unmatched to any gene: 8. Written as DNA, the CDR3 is TGCAGCGTTGAGAGGCAACAGGGGCGCCAAGAGACCCAGTACTTC. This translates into CSVERQQGRQETQYF.

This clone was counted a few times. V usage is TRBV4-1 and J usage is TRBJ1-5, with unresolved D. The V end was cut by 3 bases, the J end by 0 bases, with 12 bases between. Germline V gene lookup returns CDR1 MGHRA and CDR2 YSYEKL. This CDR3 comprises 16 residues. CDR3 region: CASSQVPGNSNQPQHF. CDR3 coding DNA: TGCGCCAGCAGCCAGGTTCCGGGGAATAGCAATCAGCCCCAGCATTTT.

CDR3 residues: CASSKKDPGQTYEQYF. CDR3 nucleotides: TGTGCCAGTTCTAAGAAGGACCCGGGACAGACGTACGAGCAGTACTTC. The rearrangement joins TRBV27 to TRBJ2-7; 7 nucleotides line up with TRBD1. In germline, CDR1 is MNHEY, CDR2 SMNVEV (reference sequence). The CDR3 runs to 16 residues. Unmatched junction bases numbered 18, after V lost 9 bases and J lost 4 bases.

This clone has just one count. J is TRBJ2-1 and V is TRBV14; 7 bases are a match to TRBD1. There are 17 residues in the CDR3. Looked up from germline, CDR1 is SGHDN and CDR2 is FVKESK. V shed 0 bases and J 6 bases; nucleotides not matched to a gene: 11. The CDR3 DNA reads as TGTGCCAGCAGCCAAGAAGGGTCGAAGGGGGCGCCCAATGAGCAGTTCTTC. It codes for CASSQEGSKGAPNEQFF.

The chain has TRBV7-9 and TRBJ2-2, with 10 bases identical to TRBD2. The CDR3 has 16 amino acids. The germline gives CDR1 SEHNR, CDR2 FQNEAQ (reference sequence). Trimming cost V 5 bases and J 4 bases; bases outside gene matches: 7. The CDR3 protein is CASSTWTSGVTGELFF. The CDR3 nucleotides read TGTGCCAGCAGCACCTGGACTAGCGGTGTCACCGGGGAGCTGTTTTTT. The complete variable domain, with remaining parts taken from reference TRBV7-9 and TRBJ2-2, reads DTGVSQNPRHKITKRGQNVTFRCDPISEHNRLYWYRQTLGQGPEFLTYFQNEAQLEKSRLLSDRFSAERPKGSFSTLEIQRTEQGDSAMYLCASSTWTSGVTGELFFGEGSRLTVL.

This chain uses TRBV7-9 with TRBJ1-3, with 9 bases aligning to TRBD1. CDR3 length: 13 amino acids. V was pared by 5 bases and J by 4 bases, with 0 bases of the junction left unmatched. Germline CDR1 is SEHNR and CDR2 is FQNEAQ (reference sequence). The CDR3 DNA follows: TGTGCCAGCAGCGGGACAGGGGGAAACACCATATATTTT. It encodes CASSGTGGNTIYF.

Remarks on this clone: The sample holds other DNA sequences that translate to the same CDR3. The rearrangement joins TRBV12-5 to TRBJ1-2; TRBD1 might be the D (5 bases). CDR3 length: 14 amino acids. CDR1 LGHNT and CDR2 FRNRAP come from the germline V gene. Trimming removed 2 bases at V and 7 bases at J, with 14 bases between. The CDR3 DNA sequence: TGTGCTAGTGGTTTGTCCCCCAGGGAATTTGGCTACACCTTC. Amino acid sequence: CASGLSPREFGYTF.

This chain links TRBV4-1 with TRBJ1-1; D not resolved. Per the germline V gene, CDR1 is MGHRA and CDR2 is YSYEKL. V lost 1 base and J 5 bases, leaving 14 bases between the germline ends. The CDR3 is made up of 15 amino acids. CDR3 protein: CASSQGTRSSTEAFF. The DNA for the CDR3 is TGCGCCAGCAGCCAAGGTACACGGTCTAGTACTGAAGCTTTCTTT.

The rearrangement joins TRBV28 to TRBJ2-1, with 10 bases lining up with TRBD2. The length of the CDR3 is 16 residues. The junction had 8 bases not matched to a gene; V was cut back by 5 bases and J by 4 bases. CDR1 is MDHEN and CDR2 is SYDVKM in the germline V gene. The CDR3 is CASSPPRTSGYNEQFF. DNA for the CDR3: TGTGCCAGCAGTCCTCCAAGGACTAGCGGTTACAATGAGCAGTTCTTC.

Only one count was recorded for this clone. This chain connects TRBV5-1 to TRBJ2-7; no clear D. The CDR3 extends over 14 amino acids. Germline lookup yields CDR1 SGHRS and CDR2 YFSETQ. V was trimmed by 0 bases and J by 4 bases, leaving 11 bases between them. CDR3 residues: CASSLADATYEQYF. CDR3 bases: TGCGCCAGCAGCTTGGCCGACGCGACATACGAGCAGTACTTC.

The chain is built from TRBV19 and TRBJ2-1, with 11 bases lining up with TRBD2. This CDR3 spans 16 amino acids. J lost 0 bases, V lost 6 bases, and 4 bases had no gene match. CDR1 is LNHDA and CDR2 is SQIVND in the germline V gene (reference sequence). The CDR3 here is CASSRTSGLSYNEQFF. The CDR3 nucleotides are TGTGCCAGTAGCCGGACTAGCGGGCTCTCCTACAATGAGCAGTTCTTC.

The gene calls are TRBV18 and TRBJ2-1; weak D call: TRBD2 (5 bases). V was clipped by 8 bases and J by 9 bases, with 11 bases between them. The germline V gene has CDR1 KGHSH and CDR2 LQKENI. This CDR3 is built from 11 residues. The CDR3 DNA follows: TGTGCCAGCACCTTAGGAGGTGAGCAGTTCTTC. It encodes CASTLGGEQFF. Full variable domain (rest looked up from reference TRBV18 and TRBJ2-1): NAGVMQNPRHLVRRRGQEARLRCSPMKGHSHVYWYRQLPEEGLKFMVYLQKENIIDESGMPKERFSAEFPKEGPSILRIQQVVRGDSAAYFCASTLGGEQFFGPGTRLTVL.

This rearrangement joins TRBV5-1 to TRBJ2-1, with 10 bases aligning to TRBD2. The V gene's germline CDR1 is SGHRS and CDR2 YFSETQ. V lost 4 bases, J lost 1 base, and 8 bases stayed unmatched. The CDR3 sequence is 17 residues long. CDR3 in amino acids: CASSLLGLAVSYNEQFF. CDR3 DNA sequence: TGCGCCAGCAGCCTTCTCGGACTAGCGGTATCCTACAATGAGCAGTTCTTC.

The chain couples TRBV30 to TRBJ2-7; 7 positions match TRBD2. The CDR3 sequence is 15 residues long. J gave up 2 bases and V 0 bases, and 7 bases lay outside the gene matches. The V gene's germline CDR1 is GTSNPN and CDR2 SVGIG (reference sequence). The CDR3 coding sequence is TGTGCCTGGAGTGTACGGGGAGGGGTCCCCTACGAGCAGTACTTC. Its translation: CAWSVRGGVPYEQYF.

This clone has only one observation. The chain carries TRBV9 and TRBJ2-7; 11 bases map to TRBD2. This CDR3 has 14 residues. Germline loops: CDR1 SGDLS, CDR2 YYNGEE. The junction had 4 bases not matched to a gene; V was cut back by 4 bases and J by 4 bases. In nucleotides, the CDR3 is TGTGCCAGCAGCAAGACTAGCGGGGTATACGAGCAGTACTTC. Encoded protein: CASSKTSGVYEQYF.

CDR3 in DNA: TGCGCCAGCAGTGGAGGGCGGGAGAGGACAGATACGCAGTATTTT. It codes for CASSGGRERTDTQYF. The V gene is TRBV10-2, the J gene TRBJ2-3, with 7 bases aligning to TRBD2. This CDR3 has 15 residues. Germline CDR1 is WSHSY and CDR2 is SAAADI. J was trimmed by 3 bases and V by 4 bases; bases with no gene match: 7.